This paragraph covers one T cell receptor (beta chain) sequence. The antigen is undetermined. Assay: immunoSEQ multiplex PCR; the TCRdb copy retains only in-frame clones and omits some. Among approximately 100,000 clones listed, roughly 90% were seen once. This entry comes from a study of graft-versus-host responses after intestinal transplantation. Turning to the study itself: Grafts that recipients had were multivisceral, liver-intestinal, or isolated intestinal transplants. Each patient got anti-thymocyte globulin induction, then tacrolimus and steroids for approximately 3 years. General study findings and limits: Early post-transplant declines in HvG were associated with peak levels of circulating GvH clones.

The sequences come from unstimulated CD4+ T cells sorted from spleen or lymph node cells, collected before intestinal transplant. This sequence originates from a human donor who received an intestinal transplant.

The CDR3 here is CASSPRRGSDEQFF. The CDR3 DNA reads TGTGCCAGCTCACCCCGGCGAGGGTCGGATGAGCAGTTCTTC. The rearrangement uses TRBV18 and TRBJ2-1, with a weak D call TRBD2 (5 bases). The CDR3 spans 14 residues. Germline V gene data show CDR1 as KGHSH and CDR2 as LQKENI. Trimming cost V 3 bases and J 8 bases, with 14 bases left between them.